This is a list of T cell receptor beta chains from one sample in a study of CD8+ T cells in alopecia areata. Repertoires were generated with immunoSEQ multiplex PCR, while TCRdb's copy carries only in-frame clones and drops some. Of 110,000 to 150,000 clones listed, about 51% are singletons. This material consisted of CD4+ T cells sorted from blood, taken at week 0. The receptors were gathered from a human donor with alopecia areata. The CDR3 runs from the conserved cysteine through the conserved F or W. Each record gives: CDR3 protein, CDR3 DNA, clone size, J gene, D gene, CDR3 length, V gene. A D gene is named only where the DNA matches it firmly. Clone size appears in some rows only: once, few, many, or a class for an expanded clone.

cdr3_aa: CSVTHNWGNYYTF
cdr3_nt: TGCAGCGTTACACATAACTGGGGCAACTACTACACCTTC
clone_size: -
j_call: TRBJ1-2
d_call: -
cdr3_length: 13
v_call: TRBV29-1

cdr3_aa: CASSYTAGSTYEQYF
cdr3_nt: TGCGCCAGCAGCTATACGGCGGGCTCGACCTACGAGCAGTACTTC
clone_size: -
j_call: TRBJ2-7
d_call: -
cdr3_length: 15
v_call: TRBV4-1

cdr3_aa: CACLNPRGGVRSYGYTF
cdr3_nt: TGTGCCTGCCTTAATCCGAGGGGGGGCGTAAGGTCCTATGGCTACACCTTC
clone_size: once
j_call: TRBJ1-2
d_call: -
cdr3_length: 17
v_call: TRBV30

cdr3_aa: CASSPATANEQFF
cdr3_nt: TGTGCCAGCAGCCCCGCGACGGCGAATGAGCAGTTCTTC
clone_size: -
j_call: TRBJ2-1
d_call: -
cdr3_length: 13
v_call: TRBV9

cdr3_aa: CASSRYERELEQFF
cdr3_nt: TGTGCCAGCTCGCGCTATGAGAGGGAGCTGGAGCAGTTCTTC
clone_size: many
j_call: TRBJ2-1
d_call: -
cdr3_length: 14
v_call: TRBV18

cdr3_aa: CAITKGPRNEQFF
cdr3_nt: TGTGCCATCACTAAAGGACCGCGCAATGAGCAGTTCTTC
clone_size: -
j_call: TRBJ2-1
d_call: -
cdr3_length: 13
v_call: TRBV10-3

cdr3_aa: CASSREGEAFF
cdr3_nt: TGTGCCAGCAGCCGAGAGGGTGAAGCTTTCTTT
clone_size: -
j_call: TRBJ1-1
d_call: -
cdr3_length: 11
v_call: TRBV9

cdr3_aa: CASSRTGFSNQPQHF
cdr3_nt: TGTGCCAGCAGCCGGACAGGATTCAGCAATCAGCCCCAGCATTTT
clone_size: -
j_call: TRBJ1-5
d_call: TRBD1
cdr3_length: 15
v_call: TRBV5-6

cdr3_aa: CATSRDLPTLTGSSYNEQFF
cdr3_nt: TGTGCCACCAGCAGAGATCTCCCGACCTTGACAGGATCCTCCTACAATGAGCAGTTCTTC
clone_size: few
j_call: TRBJ2-1
d_call: -
cdr3_length: 20
v_call: TRBV15

cdr3_aa: CATGRYYEQYF
cdr3_nt: TGTGCCACCGGGAGATACTACGAGCAATACTTC
clone_size: -
j_call: TRBJ2-7
d_call: -
cdr3_length: 11
v_call: TRBV6-5

cdr3_aa: CSVAGVGQGSSYEQYF
cdr3_nt: TGCAGCGTTGCCGGCGTTGGACAGGGGAGCTCCTACGAGCAGTACTTC
clone_size: few
j_call: TRBJ2-7
d_call: TRBD1
cdr3_length: 16
v_call: TRBV29-1

cdr3_aa: CAWSARVRGTFEATQYF
cdr3_nt: TGTGCCTGGAGTGCCCGGGTGAGGGGTACATTTGAGGCGACCCAGTACTTC
clone_size: -
j_call: TRBJ2-5
d_call: -
cdr3_length: 17
v_call: TRBV30

cdr3_aa: CSVEQALSYNEQFF
cdr3_nt: TGCAGCGTTGAACAGGCTCTCTCCTACAATGAGCAGTTCTTC
clone_size: -
j_call: TRBJ2-1
d_call: -
cdr3_length: 14
v_call: TRBV29-1

cdr3_aa: CASSLATGLISEAFF
cdr3_nt: TGTGCCAGCAGCTTAGCTACAGGGTTAATCTCTGAAGCTTTCTTT
clone_size: -
j_call: TRBJ1-1
d_call: -
cdr3_length: 15
v_call: TRBV7-9

cdr3_aa: CASSLSSGAGHTEAFF
cdr3_nt: TGTGCCAGCAGTTTGAGTTCGGGCGCAGGACACACTGAAGCTTTCTTT
clone_size: -
j_call: TRBJ1-1
d_call: -
cdr3_length: 16
v_call: TRBV27